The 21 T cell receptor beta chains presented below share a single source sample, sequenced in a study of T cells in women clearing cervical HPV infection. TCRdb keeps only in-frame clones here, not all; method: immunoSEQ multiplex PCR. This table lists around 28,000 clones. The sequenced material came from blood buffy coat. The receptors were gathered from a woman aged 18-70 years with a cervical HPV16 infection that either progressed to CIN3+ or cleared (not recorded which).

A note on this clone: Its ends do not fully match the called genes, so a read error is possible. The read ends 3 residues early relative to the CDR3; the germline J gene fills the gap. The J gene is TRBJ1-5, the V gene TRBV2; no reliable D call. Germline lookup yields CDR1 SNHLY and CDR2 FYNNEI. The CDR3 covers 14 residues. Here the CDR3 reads CVSSGSLSNQPQHF. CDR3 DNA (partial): TGTGTCAGCAGTGGCTCTCTAAGCAATCAGCCC.

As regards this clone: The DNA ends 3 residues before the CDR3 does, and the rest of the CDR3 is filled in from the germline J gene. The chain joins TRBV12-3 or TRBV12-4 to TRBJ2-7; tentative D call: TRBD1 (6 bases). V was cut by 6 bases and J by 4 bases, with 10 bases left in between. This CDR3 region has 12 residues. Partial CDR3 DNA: TGTGCCAGCAGGAGGACAGCATACGAG. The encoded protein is CASRRTAYE. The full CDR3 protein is CASRRTAYEQYF.

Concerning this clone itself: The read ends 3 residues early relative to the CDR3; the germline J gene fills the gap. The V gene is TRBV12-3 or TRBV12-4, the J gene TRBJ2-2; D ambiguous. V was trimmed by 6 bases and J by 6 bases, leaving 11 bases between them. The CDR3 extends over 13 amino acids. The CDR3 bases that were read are TGTGCCAGCAGCCTGCAGCAGGCCGGGGAG. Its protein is CASSLQQAGE. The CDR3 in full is CASSLQQAGELFF.

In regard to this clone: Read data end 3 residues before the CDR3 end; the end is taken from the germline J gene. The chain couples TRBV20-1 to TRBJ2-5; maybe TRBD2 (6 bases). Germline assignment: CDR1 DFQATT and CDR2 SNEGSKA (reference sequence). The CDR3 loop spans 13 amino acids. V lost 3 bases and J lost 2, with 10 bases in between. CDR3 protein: CSARETRQETQYF. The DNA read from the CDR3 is TGCAGTGCTAGGGAGACTAGACAAGAGACC.

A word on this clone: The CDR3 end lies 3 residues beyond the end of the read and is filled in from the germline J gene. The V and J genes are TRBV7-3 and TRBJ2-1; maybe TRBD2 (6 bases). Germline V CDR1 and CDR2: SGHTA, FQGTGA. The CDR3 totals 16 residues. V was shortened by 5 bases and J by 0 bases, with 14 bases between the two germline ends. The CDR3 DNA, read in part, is TGTGCCAGCAGCCCGCAAACTAGCCCCTCCTACAATGAG. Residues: CASSPQTSPSYNE. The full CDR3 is CASSPQTSPSYNEQFF.

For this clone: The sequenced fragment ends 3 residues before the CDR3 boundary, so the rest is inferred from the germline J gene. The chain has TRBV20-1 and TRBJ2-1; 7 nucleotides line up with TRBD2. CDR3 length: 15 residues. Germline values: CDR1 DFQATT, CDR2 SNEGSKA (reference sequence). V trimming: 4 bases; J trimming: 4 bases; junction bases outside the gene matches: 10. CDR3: CSAKHPSGDYNEQFF. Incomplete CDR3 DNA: TGCAGTGCTAAGCACCCTAGCGGCGATTACAATGAG.

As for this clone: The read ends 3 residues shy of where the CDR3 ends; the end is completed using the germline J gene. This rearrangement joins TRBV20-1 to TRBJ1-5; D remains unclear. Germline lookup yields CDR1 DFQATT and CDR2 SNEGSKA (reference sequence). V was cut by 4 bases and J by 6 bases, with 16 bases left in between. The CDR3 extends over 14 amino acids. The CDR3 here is CSANRQDDGQPQHF. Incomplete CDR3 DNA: TGCAGTGCTAACCGCCAGGATGACGGTCAGCCC.

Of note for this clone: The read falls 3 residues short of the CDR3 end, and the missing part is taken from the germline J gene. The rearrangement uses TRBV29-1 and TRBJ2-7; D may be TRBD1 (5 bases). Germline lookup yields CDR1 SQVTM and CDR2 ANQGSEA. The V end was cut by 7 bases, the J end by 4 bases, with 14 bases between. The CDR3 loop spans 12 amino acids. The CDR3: CSGRSPGYEQYF. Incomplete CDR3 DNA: TGCAGCGGTCGCTCCCCAGGGTACGAG.

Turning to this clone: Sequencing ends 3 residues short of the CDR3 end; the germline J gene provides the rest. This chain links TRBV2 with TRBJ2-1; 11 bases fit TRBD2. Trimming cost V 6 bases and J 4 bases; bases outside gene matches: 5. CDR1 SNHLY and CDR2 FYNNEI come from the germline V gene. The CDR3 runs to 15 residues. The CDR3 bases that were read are TGTGCCAGCAGCCTGACTAGCGGGGATTACAATGAG. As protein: CASSLTSGDYNE. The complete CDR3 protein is CASSLTSGDYNEQFF.

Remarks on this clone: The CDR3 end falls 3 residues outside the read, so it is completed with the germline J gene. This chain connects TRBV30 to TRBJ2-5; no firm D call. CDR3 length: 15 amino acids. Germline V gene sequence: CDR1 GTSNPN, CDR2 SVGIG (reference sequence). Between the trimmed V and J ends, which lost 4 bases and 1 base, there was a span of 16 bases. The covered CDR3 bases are TGTGCCTGGACCCCCCCGCAGGCAAGCCAAGAGACC. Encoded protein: CAWTPPQASQET. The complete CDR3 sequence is CAWTPPQASQETQYF. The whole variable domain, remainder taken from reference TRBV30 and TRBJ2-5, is SQTIHQWPATLVQPVGSPLSLECTVEGTSNPNLYWYRQAAGRGLQLLFYSVGIGQISSEVPQNLSASRPQDRQFILSSKKLLLSDSGFYLCAWTPPQASQETQYFGPGTRLLVL.

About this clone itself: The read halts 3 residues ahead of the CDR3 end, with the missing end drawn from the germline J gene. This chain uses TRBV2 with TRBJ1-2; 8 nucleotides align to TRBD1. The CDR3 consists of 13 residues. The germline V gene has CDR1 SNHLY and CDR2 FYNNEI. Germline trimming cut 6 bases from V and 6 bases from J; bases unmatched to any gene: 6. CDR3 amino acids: CASRTQGADGYTF. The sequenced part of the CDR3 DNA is TGTGCCAGCAGGACCCAGGGGGCCGATGGC.

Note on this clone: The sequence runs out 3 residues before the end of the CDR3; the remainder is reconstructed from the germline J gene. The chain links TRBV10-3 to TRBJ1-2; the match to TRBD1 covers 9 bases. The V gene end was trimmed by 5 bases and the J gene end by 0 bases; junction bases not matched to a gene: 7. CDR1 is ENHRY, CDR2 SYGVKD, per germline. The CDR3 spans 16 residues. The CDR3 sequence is CAISPGTGTSNYGYTF. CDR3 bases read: TGTGCCATCAGTCCCGGGACAGGGACCTCTAACTATGGC.

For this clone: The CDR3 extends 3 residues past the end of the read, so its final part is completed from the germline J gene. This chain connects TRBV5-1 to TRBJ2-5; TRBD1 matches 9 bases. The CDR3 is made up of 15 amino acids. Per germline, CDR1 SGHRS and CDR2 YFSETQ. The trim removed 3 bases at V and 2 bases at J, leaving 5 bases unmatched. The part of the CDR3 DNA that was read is TGCGCCAGCAGCTCTCTTGGGACAGGGCAAGAGACC. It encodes CASSSLGTGQET. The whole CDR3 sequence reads CASSSLGTGQETQYF.

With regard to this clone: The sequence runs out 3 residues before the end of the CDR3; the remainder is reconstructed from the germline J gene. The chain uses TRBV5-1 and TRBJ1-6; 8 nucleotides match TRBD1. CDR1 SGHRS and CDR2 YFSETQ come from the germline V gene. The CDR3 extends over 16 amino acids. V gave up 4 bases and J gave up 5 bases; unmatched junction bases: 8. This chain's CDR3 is CASSRTGLKDNSPLHF. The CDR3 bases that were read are TGCGCCAGCAGCCGGACAGGGTTAAAGGATAATTCACCC.

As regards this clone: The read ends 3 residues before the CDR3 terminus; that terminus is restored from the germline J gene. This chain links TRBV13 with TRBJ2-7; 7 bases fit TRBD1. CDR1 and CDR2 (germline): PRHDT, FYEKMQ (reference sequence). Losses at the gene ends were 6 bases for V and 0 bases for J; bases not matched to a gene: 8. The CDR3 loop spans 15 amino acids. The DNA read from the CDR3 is TGTGCCAGCAGGCTAACCGGGACAGCCTCCTACGAG. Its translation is CASRLTGTASYE. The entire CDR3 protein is CASRLTGTASYEQYF.

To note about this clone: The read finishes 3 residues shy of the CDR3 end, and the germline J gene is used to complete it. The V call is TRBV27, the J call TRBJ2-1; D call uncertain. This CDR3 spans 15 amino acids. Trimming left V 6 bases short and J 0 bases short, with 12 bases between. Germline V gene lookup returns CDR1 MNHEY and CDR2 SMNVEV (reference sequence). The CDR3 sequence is CASRVSVSSYNEQFF. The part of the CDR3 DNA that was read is TGTGCCAGCAGGGTCTCGGTTAGCTCCTACAATGAG.

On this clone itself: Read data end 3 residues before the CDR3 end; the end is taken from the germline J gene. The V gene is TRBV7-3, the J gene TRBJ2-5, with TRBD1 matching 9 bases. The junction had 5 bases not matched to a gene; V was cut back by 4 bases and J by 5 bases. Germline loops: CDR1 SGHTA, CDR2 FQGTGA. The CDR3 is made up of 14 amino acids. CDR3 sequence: CASSSTGGGETQYF. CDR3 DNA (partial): TGTGCCAGCAGCTCAACAGGGGGCGGGGAGACC.

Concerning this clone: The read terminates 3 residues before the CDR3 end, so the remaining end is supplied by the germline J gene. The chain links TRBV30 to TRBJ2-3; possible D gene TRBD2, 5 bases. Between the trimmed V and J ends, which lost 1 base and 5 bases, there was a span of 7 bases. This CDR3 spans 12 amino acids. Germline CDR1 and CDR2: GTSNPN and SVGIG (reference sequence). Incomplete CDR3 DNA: TGTGCCTGGAGTGACCGGGGAGATACG. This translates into CAWSDRGDT. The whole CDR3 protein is CAWSDRGDTQYF.

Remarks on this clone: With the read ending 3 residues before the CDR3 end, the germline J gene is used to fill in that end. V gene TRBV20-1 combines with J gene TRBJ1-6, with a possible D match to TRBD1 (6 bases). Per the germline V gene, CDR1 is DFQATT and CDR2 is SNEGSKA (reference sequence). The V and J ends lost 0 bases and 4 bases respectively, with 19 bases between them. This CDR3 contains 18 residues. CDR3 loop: CSARDSLGGEDYNSPLHF. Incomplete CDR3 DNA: TGCAGTGCTAGAGATTCCCTAGGGGGGGAGGATTATAATTCACCC.

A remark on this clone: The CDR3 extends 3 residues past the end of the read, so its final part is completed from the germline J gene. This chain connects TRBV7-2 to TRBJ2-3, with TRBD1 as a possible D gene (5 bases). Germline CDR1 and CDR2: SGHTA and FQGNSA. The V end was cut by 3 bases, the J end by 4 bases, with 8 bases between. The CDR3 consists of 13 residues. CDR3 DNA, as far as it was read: TGTGCCAGCAGCTTGTTAGGGGCAGATACG. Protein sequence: CASSLLGADT. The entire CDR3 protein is CASSLLGADTQYF.

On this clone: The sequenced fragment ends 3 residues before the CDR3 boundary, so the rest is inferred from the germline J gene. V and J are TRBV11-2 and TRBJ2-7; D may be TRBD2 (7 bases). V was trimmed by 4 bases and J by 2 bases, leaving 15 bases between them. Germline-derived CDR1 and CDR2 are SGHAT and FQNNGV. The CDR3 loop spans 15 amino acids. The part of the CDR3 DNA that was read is TGTGCCAGCAGCTGGATTAGGGGGGGTACCTACGAG. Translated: CASSWIRGGTYE. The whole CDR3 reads CASSWIRGGTYEQYF.